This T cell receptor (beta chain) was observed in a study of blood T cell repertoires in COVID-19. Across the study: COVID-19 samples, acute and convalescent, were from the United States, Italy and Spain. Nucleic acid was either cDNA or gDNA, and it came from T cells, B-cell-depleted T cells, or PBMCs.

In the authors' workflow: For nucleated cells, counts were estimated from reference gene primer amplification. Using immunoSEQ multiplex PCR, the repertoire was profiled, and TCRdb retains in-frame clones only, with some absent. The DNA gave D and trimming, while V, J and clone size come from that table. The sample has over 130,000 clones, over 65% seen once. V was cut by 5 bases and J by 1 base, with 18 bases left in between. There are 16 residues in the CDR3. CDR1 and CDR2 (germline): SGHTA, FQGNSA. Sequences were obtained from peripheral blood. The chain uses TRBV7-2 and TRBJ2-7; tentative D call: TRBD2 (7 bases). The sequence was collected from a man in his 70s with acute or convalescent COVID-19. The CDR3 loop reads CASSPDGGGASYEQYF. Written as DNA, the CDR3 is TGTGCCAGCAGCCCGGATGGCGGGGGCGCTTCCTACGAGCAGTACTTC. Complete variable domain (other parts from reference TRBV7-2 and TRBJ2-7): GAGVSQSPSNKVTEKGKDVELRCDPISGHTALYWYRQSLGQGLEFLIYFQGNSAPDKSGLPSDRFSAERTGGSVSTLTIQRTQQEDSAVYLCASSPDGGGASYEQYFGPGTRLTVT.